This TCR beta chain stems from a study of Graves' ophthalmopathy and Graves' hyperthyroidism. Clinicians diagnosed using symptoms, serum thyroxine, TRAb, thyroid ultrasound and orbital computed tomography. The PBMCs had their origin in around 9.1 ml of fresh peripheral blood. For repertoire sequencing, the TCR beta CDR3 regions were amplified from RNA transcripts. HTBI-primed RT-PCR formed the first round, and a multiplex PCR formed the second. MiXCR, applied by TCRdb to the multiplex PCR reads, yields one record per CDR3 protein. The repertoire consists of about 740,000 distinct CDR3 sequences, with 35% to 50% occurring once and the leading ten covering 44%. Study results and caveats: The model predicted progression of ophthalmopathy with a sensitivity of 60% to 71%, and its specificity was 72% to 80%. Most expanded clonotypes in thyroid above 0.001 frequency also showed up in blood.

The CDR3 sequence is 14 residues long. The trim removed 5 bases at V and 2 bases at J, leaving 5 bases unmatched. CDR1 and CDR2 (germline): SEHNR, FQNEAQ (reference sequence). This clonotype has ten or more counts. Its antigen is not known. The rearrangement links TRBV7-9 to TRBJ2-7, with TRBD1 matching 8 bases. This clonotype originated in an adult man with Graves' ophthalmopathy. Material for sequencing was peripheral blood. The CDR3 sequence: CASSPGQETYEQYF. For the CDR3, the DNA is TGTGCCAGCAGCCCGGGACAGGAGACCTACGAGCAGTACTTC. Using reference TRBV7-9 and TRBJ2-7 for the parts outside the CDR3, the full variable domain is DTGVSQNPRHKITKRGQNVTFRCDPISEHNRLYWYRQTLGQGPEFLTYFQNEAQLEKSRLLSDRFSAERPKGSFSTLEIQRTEQGDSAMYLCASSPGQETYEQYFGPGTRLTVT.